This entry lists 25 T cell receptor beta chains sequenced from one sample in a study of blood T cells in healthy people across ages. A second PCR, run for about 6 to 11 cycles, used a sample-barcoded 5' primer plus a J-beta primer mix. A single record per CDR3 protein comes from TCRdb applying MiXCR to the 5' RACE reads. The sample shows roughly 1,500,000 distinct CDR3 sequences, almost 35% of them seen only once. Sample: blood. Receptor source: a woman in her twenties or thirties in good health.

A few counts support this clonotype. CDR3 residues: CASPYPRDPGKGYTF. In nucleotides, the CDR3 is TGTGCCAGCCCCTACCCCCGGGATCCCGGTAAAGGGTACACCTTC. The gene calls are TRBV27 and TRBJ1-2; D is ambiguous. This CDR3 spans 15 amino acids. CDR1 MNHEY and CDR2 SMNVEV come from the germline V gene (reference sequence). V dropped 8 bases and J dropped 11 bases, with 27 bases sitting between them.

This clonotype has a count of ten or more. The chain is built from TRBV24-1 and TRBJ2-7; 7 nucleotides match TRBD1. After removal of 4 bases from V and 5 bases from J, the junction contained 7 bases not matched to a gene. The CDR3 consists of 14 residues. Germline V gives CDR1 KGHDR, CDR2 SFDVKD. CDR3 loop: CATSEAGQVHEQYF. The CDR3 DNA sequence: TGTGCCACCAGTGAGGCAGGACAGGTCCACGAGCAGTACTTC.

The table lists this clonotype with a count of one. The chain couples TRBV6-6 to TRBJ1-1, with D unresolved. V was trimmed by 1 base and J by 2 bases, leaving 8 bases between them. Germline values: CDR1 MNHNY, CDR2 SVGAGI (reference sequence). This CDR3 contains 14 residues. DNA of the CDR3: TGTGCCAGCAGTTACTTGTCGAAAAACACTGAAGCTTTCTTT. It translates to CASSYLSKNTEAFF.

The chain couples TRBV6-1 to TRBJ2-5, with D possibly being TRBD1 (7 bases). V lost 5 bases and J lost 5, with 27 bases in between. CDR3 length: 18 residues. Germline V gene lookup returns CDR1 MNHNS and CDR2 SASEGT. CDR3: CASSRGTVQGGIRETQYF. The CDR3 DNA follows: TGTGCCAGCAGTCGGGGGACGGTGCAGGGGGGAATTCGGGAGACCCAGTACTTC.

The chain employs TRBV7-9 and TRBJ2-2; D may match TRBD1 or TRBD2 (5 bases each). V was pared by 5 bases and J by 7 bases, with 17 bases between. CDR3 length: 15 amino acids. Germline loops: CDR1 SEHNR, CDR2 FQNEAQ (reference sequence). CDR3 amino acids: CASSPHSSGGGELFF. The CDR3 nucleotides read TGTGCCAGCAGCCCCCACTCCTCTGGGGGCGGGGAGCTGTTTTTT.

This clonotype was seen a few times. CDR3 region: CASSLLGTSGNNEQFF. The CDR3 region has the DNA TGCGCCAGCAGCTTGTTGGGGACTAGCGGTAACAATGAGCAGTTCTTC. The chain carries TRBV5-1 and TRBJ2-1; TRBD2 matches at 11 bases. Trimming cost V 1 base and J 5 bases; bases outside gene matches: 5. This CDR3 is built from 16 residues. Germline assignment: CDR1 SGHRS and CDR2 YFSETQ.

This clonotype was seen many times. This rearrangement joins TRBV7-2 to TRBJ2-7, with 8 positions matching TRBD2. V trimming: 2 bases; J trimming: 6 bases; junction bases outside the gene matches: 12. Germline lookup yields CDR1 SGHTA and CDR2 FQGNSA. The CDR3 is 16 amino acids. The CDR3 nucleotides are TGTGCCAGCAGCTTATCCAGACTAGCGAGATCCGTCGAGCAGTACTTC. Encoded protein: CASSLSRLARSVEQYF.

This clonotype has just a few counts. The rearrangement uses TRBV6-2 or TRBV6-3 and TRBJ2-1, with 11 bases fitting TRBD2. From germline, CDR1 is MNHEY and CDR2 SVGEGT. The junction had 7 bases not matched to a gene; V was cut back by 6 bases and J by 0 bases. The CDR3 runs 17 residues. CDR3 sequence reads: CASRRTSGYSSYNEQFF. In DNA, the CDR3 is TGTGCCAGCAGGAGGACTAGCGGGTACAGCTCCTACAATGAGCAGTTCTTC.

This clonotype came up a few times. The chain carries TRBV24-1 and TRBJ2-3, with 9 bases identical to TRBD2. V was pared by 5 bases and J by 5 bases, with 10 bases of the junction left unmatched. CDR3 length equals 16 residues. Germline V gives CDR1 KGHDR, CDR2 SFDVKD. In nucleotides, the CDR3 is TGTGCCACCAGTGCTCGCGGGGGGGTTCGAGAAGATACGCAGTATTTT. The encoded protein is CATSARGGVREDTQYF.

The chain uses TRBV10-2 and TRBJ1-5; no definite D call. This CDR3 is 14 amino acids long. Trimming removed 0 bases at V and 3 bases at J, with 6 bases between. Per the germline V gene, CDR1 is WSHSY and CDR2 is SAAADI. CDR3 nucleotide sequence: TGCGCCAGCAGTGAGTCCAGTTACAATCAGCCCCAGCATTTT. This translates into CASSESSYNQPQHF.

The J gene is TRBJ2-7, the V gene TRBV20-1; D call uncertain. Per germline, CDR1 DFQATT and CDR2 SNEGSKA (reference sequence). V lost 0 bases, J lost 3 bases, and 15 bases lay in between. This CDR3 contains 15 residues. The CDR3 protein is CSARDWSEWGYEQYF. CDR3 bases: TGCAGTGCTAGAGATTGGTCGGAGTGGGGCTACGAGCAGTACTTC.

Note on this clonotype: A much larger clonotype is one base distant, so this may be a read error. The V and J genes are TRBV20-1 and TRBJ2-5; the D gene could be TRBD1 or TRBD2 (5 bases each). Germline V gives CDR1 DFQATT, CDR2 SNEGSKA (reference sequence). This CDR3 is built from 14 residues. The V end lost 6 bases, the J end lost 11 bases, and 25 bases lay between the germline ends. The CDR3 here is CSATGTQSTNEQYF. The CDR3 DNA reads as TGCAGTGCCACCGGGACCCAATCTACCAATGAGCAGTACTTC.

The J gene is TRBJ2-7, the V gene TRBV7-8; tentatively, D is TRBD1 (6 bases). There are 13 residues in the CDR3. CDR1 and CDR2 (germline): SGHVS, FQNEAQ. Trimming removed 5 bases from V and 6 bases from J, with 14 bases in between. CDR3 coding DNA: TGTGCCAGCAGCAGAGACAGGACCAGCGAGCAGTACTTC. Translating it yields CASSRDRTSEQYF.

At least ten counts were recorded for this clonotype. The gene calls are TRBV29-1 and TRBJ2-7; possible D gene TRBD1, 5 bases. V lost 0 bases to trimming and J lost 6 bases, with 15 bases between them. The germline V gene encodes CDR1 SQVTM and CDR2 ANQGSEA. The CDR3 contains 14 residues. The CDR3 protein is CSVEEGLGQGEQYF. The CDR3, as DNA: TGCAGCGTTGAAGAGGGTCTGGGGCAGGGCGAGCAGTACTTC.

The chain combines TRBV5-1 with TRBJ2-1; no clear D. CDR3 length: 15 residues. Trimming took off 4 bases at V and 4 bases at J, with 15 bases between the two ends. Germline V gene sequence: CDR1 SGHRS, CDR2 YFSETQ. The CDR3 DNA is TGCGCCAGCAGCCCCGCTCCTGACCATTACAATGAGCAGTTCTTC. Translating it yields CASSPAPDHYNEQFF.

The chain recombines TRBV6-4 with TRBJ2-1; D not resolved. The V gene's germline CDR1 is MRHNA and CDR2 SNTAGT. V was trimmed by 1 base and J by 5 bases, leaving 6 bases between them. The CDR3 totals 13 residues. Here the CDR3 reads CASSDWPHNEQFF. The CDR3 DNA is TGTGCCAGCAGTGACTGGCCTCACAATGAGCAGTTCTTC.

This clonotype was counted a few times. The chain joins TRBV24-1 to TRBJ2-1; TRBD2 is a possible D gene (5 bases). Germline V gene data show CDR1 as KGHDR and CDR2 as SFDVKD. Trimming stripped 3 bases from V and 8 bases from J, with 16 bases between. This CDR3 comprises 15 residues. CDR3 region: CATSDPGPSGDEQFF. CDR3 nucleotide sequence: TGTGCCACCAGTGATCCTGGTCCCAGCGGCGATGAGCAGTTCTTC.

V and J are TRBV27 and TRBJ2-3; no clear D gene. This CDR3 is 14 amino acids long. V gave up 4 bases and J gave up 1 base, with 9 bases separating them. Germline CDR1 and CDR2: MNHEY and SMNVEV (reference sequence). The CDR3 spells CASSWVSRTDTQYF. Written as DNA, the CDR3 is TGTGCCAGCAGTTGGGTAAGCCGCACAGATACGCAGTATTTT.

Only a few counts were recorded for this clonotype. The chain has TRBV12-3 or TRBV12-4 and TRBJ2-7, with TRBD2 matching over 12 bases. This CDR3 contains 14 residues. The trim removed 6 bases at V and 4 bases at J, leaving 4 bases unmatched. CDR3 in amino acids: CASRTSGSFYEQYF. In DNA, the CDR3 is TGTGCCAGCAGGACTAGCGGGAGTTTTTACGAGCAGTACTTC.

This clonotype showed up many times. This chain links TRBV10-3 with TRBJ2-7; 12 positions match TRBD2. Unmatched junction bases numbered 6, after V lost 0 bases and J lost 3 bases. The CDR3 is 17 residues long. Germline V gives CDR1 ENHRY, CDR2 SYGVKD. The DNA of the CDR3 is TGTGCCATCAGTGAGTCCAAACTAGCGGGGGGCAACTACGAGCAGTACTTC. It codes for CAISESKLAGGNYEQYF.

The genes are TRBV4-1 and TRBJ2-1; D possibly corresponds to TRBD2 (5 bases). The CDR3 covers 14 residues. Deletions cut 3 bases from V and 9 bases from J, with 15 bases between. CDR1 and CDR2 from the germline V gene are MGHRA and YSYEKL. CDR3 bases: TGCGCCAGCAGCCAGCCCATATCCGGAGGTGAGCAGTTCTTC. Residues: CASSQPISGGEQFF.

The rearrangement uses TRBV30 and TRBJ1-1, with a possible D match to TRBD1 (5 bases). Germline CDR1 GTSNPN, CDR2 SVGIG (reference sequence). The CDR3 loop spans 12 amino acids. The V end was cut by 4 bases, the J end by 2 bases, with 8 bases between. CDR3 residues: CAWTQDNTEAFF. The CDR3, as DNA: TGTGCCTGGACACAGGATAACACTGAAGCTTTCTTT.

This clonotype appeared a few times. An end of the junction does not agree with germline; a read error may underlie this. The chain has TRBV20-1 and TRBJ2-5; a weak D match, TRBD1 (6 bases). The CDR3 length is 14 residues. Germline loops: CDR1 DFQATT, CDR2 SNEGSKA (reference sequence). The CDR3 DNA follows: TGCAGTGCCAGAGGGTCAGGGGCAGGACGGGAACAGTACTTC. Protein product: CSARGSGAGREQYF.

This clonotype was observed a single time. The chain combines TRBV30 with TRBJ1-2; D is unclear. Trimming took 0 bases from V and 6 from J, leaving 17 bases between them. The CDR3 totals 15 residues. The V gene's germline CDR1 is GTSNPN and CDR2 SVGIG (reference sequence). As DNA, the CDR3 is TGTGCCTGGAGTGTGGCGAAGGGCCTAGGCGATGGCTACACCTTC. Protein product: CAWSVAKGLGDGYTF.

V usage is TRBV20-1 and J usage is TRBJ1-1, with 7 positions matching TRBD1. V shed 1 base, J shed 0 bases, and the junction held 5 bases outside the gene matches. This CDR3 comprises 15 residues. Germline lookup yields CDR1 DFQATT and CDR2 SNEGSKA (reference sequence). The CDR3 loop reads CSARVAGGLNTEAFF. The DNA for the CDR3 is TGCAGTGCTAGAGTGGCAGGGGGGCTGAACACTGAAGCTTTCTTT.